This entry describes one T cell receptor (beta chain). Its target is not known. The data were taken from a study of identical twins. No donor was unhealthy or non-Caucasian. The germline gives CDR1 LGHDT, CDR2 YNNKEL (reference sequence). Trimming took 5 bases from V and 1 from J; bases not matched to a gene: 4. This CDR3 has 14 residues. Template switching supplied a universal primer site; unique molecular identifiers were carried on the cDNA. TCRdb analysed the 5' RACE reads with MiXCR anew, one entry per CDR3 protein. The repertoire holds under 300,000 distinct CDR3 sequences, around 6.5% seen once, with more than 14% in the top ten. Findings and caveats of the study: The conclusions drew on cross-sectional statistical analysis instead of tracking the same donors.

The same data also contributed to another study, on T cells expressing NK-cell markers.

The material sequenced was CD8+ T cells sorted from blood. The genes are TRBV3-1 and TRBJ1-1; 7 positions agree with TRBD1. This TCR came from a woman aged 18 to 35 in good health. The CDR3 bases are TGTGCCAGCAGCGAAGGGACAGCGAACACTGAAGCTTTCTTT. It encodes CASSEGTANTEAFF. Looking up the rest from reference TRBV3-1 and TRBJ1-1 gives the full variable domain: DTAVSQTPKYLVTQMGNDKSIKCEQNLGHDTMYWYKQDSKKFLKIMFSYNNKELIINETVPNRFSPKSPDKAHLNLHINSLELGDSAVYFCASSEGTANTEAFFGQGTRLTVV.